Listed below are T cell receptor beta chains from one sample, sequenced in a study of shared T cell receptors in the human thymus. Clones were sequenced by immunoSEQ multiplex PCR, and TCRdb holds only the in-frame ones, with some missing. The sample comprises hundreds of thousands of clones, over 75% of which are singletons, and about 0.0094% rests with the top ten. The same sample was also studied in work on human thymus T cells.

The sample comprised thymocytes. These TCRs come from a boy under three years old with a congenital heart defect. Both conserved end residues are trimmed from each CDR3. The order of the fields is J gene, V gene, D gene, CDR3 protein. D genes are given only for firm matches.

J: TRBJ1-1
V: TRBV28
D: .
CDR3: ASSWLRLGGTEAF

J: TRBJ2-7
V: TRBV4-3
D: TRBD2
CDR3: ASSQDLAGGLRYEQY

J: TRBJ2-1
V: TRBV19
D: .
CDR3: ASSIADPGNNEQF

J: TRBJ2-7
V: TRBV2
D: TRBD2
CDR3: ASSELVGGGYEQY

J: TRBJ1-3
V: TRBV9
D: TRBD1
CDR3: ASSVGGTDGNTIY

J: TRBJ1-5
V: TRBV28
D: .
CDR3: ASSFRREGNQPQH

J: TRBJ1-1
V: TRBV9
D: TRBD1
CDR3: ASSAGTGYMNTEAF

J: TRBJ2-1
V: TRBV18
D: TRBD2
CDR3: ASSPVSGRPPHEQF

J: TRBJ2-7
V: TRBV16
D: .
CDR3: ASSQWPGTQGDYEQY

J: TRBJ1-1
V: TRBV5-5
D: TRBD1
CDR3: ASSSLLGQGLMNTEAF

J: TRBJ1-1
V: TRBV28
D: TRBD1
CDR3: ASRDNRGYTEAF